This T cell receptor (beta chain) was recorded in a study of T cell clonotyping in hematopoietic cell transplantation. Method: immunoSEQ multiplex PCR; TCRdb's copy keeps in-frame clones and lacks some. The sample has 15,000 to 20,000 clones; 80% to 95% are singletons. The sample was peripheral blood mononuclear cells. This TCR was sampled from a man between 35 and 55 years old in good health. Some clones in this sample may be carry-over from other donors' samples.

This CDR3 is CASSLGGGRGNTIYF. In DNA, the CDR3 is TGTGCCAGCAGCTTAGGGGGGGGAAGGGGAAACACCATATATTTT. The chain has TRBV7-2 and TRBJ1-3; D might be TRBD1 (5 bases). V gave up 1 base and J gave up 4 bases, with 11 bases separating them. CDR1 SGHTA and CDR2 FQGNSA come from the germline V gene. CDR3 length: 15 residues.